In its sample, the clone carrying this TCR beta chain was seen many times. This CDR3 is also generated by other DNA sequences in the sample. The record originates from a study of shared clonotypes between healthy human individuals. V lost 2 bases and J lost 1, with 6 bases in between. The CDR3 runs to 12 residues. CDR1 and CDR2 from the germline V gene are GTSNPN and SVGIG (reference sequence). In the source study's methods: Without quality scores, immunoSEQ junctional reads could not be filtered like full-length reads. The repertoire was sequenced with immunoSEQ multiplex PCR; TCRdb's copy has only in-frame clones and lacks some. Clone size and the V and J calls come from that table; the DNA yielded D and trimming. This table holds about a million clones, 60% to 80% found once.

The genes are TRBV30 and TRBJ2-7; D remains ambiguous. The receptor's source is a man between 18 and 35 years old in good health. Some clones in this sample may be carry-over from other donors' samples. Sequencing used memory CD4+ T cells from PBMCs. Documented subset: CD45RA-negative fraction. CDR3 residues: CAWSISSYEQYF. The CDR3 nucleotides are TGTGCCTGGAGTATCTCATCCTACGAGCAGTACTTC.